Below, 15 T cell receptor beta chains from the same sample are listed, as sequenced in a study of T cell responses to AZD1222 COVID-19 vaccine. Data came from immunoSEQ multiplex PCR; TCRdb stores just in-frame clones and leaves some out. This sample yields roughly 40,000 clones, of which 70% to 90% are seen a single time; roughly 25% belongs to the top ten. Sequenced here: peripheral blood, sampled 28 days after the second AZD1222 dose. The receptor set was obtained from an adult who received the AZD1222 COVID-19 vaccine.

The V call is TRBV19, the J call TRBJ1-5, with 10 bases aligning to TRBD1. CDR3 length equals 17 residues. Germline values: CDR1 LNHDA, CDR2 SQIVND (reference sequence). The V segment lost 7 bases and the J segment 1 base; nucleotides outside the gene matches: 10. The CDR3 loop is CASTSRGQGISNQPQHF. CDR3 in DNA: TGTGCCAGTACATCACGGGGACAGGGGATCAGCAATCAGCCCCAGCATTTT.

As DNA, the CDR3 is TGCGCCAGCAGCTCGGGCTCGGGGAGTTACCAAGAGACCCAGTACTTC. It yields the protein CASSSGSGSYQETQYF. The chain joins TRBV5-1 to TRBJ2-5; TRBD2 might be the D (5 bases). V was pared by 3 bases and J by 0 bases, with 15 bases between. CDR1 and CDR2 (germline): SGHRS, YFSETQ. The CDR3 extends over 16 amino acids.

The CDR3 region has the DNA TGTGCCAGCAGTTCCAGTATCACTTCCGGGGACACTGAAGCTTTCTTT. The encoded protein is CASSSSITSGDTEAFF. The chain links TRBV6-5 to TRBJ1-1; D unresolved. CDR3 length: 16 residues. Germline V gives CDR1 MNHEY, CDR2 SVGAGI. The V and J ends lost 4 bases and 3 bases respectively, with 18 bases between them.

Comments on this clone: Because the CDR3's place on the DNA is in doubt, the DNA is left out and the CDR3 is given as listed by TCRdb. The chain recombines TRBV5-1 with TRBJ1-2; the D call of TRBD1 is as the table states it, not checked on the DNA. Germline values: CDR1 SGHRS, CDR2 YFSETQ. The CDR3 is 16 residues long, counting both termini. CDR3 residues: CASSYQSDWGQGAWTF.

V and J are TRBV7-9 and TRBJ1-1; D not certain. From germline, CDR1 is SEHNR and CDR2 FQNEAQ (reference sequence). Trimming removed 5 bases from V and 1 base from J, with 8 bases in between. The CDR3 is made up of 13 amino acids. CDR3 sequence: CASSPSENTEAFF. The DNA of the CDR3 is TGTGCCAGCAGCCCTTCGGAGAACACTGAAGCTTTCTTT.

In its sample, this clone is medium-sized. V gene TRBV15 combines with J gene TRBJ2-1; 7 nucleotides line up with TRBD1. There are 15 residues in the CDR3. Germline assignment: CDR1 LNHNV and CDR2 YYDKDF (reference sequence). Trimming cost V 2 bases and J 5 bases; bases outside gene matches: 6. For the CDR3, the DNA is TGTGCCACCAGCAGACCTACAGGGGTGAACAATGAGCAGTTCTTC. Its translation: CATSRPTGVNNEQFF.

The sample holds one count of this clone. J is TRBJ1-1 and V is TRBV10-3; no clear D gene. Germline CDR1 is ENHRY and CDR2 is SYGVKD. The CDR3 extends over 13 amino acids. Deletions cut 9 bases from V and 1 base from J, with 12 bases between. CDR3 loop: CAISYGENTEAFF. In DNA form, the CDR3 reads TGTGCCATAAGCTATGGCGAGAACACTGAAGCTTTCTTT.

This sequence joins TRBV7-9 and TRBJ1-3; 7 bases fit TRBD1. Germline loops: CDR1 SEHNR, CDR2 FQNEAQ (reference sequence). This CDR3 region has 14 residues. Unmatched junction bases numbered 6, after V lost 8 bases and J lost 2 bases. CDR3 coding DNA: TGTGCCAGCCCGTCACAGGGGCCTGGAAACACCATATATTTT. Translated, it gives CASPSQGPGNTIYF.

This chain uses TRBV27 with TRBJ1-1, with a weak D call TRBD1 (5 bases). CDR1 and CDR2 from the germline V gene are MNHEY and SMNVEV (reference sequence). Trimming left V 5 bases short and J 4 bases short, with 11 bases between. The CDR3 consists of 13 residues. The CDR3 protein is CASSLGAVTEAFF. The DNA for the CDR3 is TGTGCCAGCAGTCTCGGGGCCGTCACTGAAGCTTTCTTT.

J is TRBJ1-5 and V is TRBV6-1, with a tentative D call TRBD1 (5 bases). Germline V CDR1 and CDR2: MNHNS, SASEGT. The ends were cut back, 3 bases at V and 0 bases at J, with 9 bases in the middle. The CDR3 has 15 residues. The DNA for the CDR3 is TGTGCCAGCAGTGAGCGACAGTATAGCAATCAGCCCCAGCATTTT. Its translation is CASSERQYSNQPQHF.

The CDR3 spells CASSLAPGQNPYEQYF. The CDR3 DNA reads as TGCGCCAGCAGCTTGGCCCCGGGACAGAACCCGTACGAGCAGTACTTC. V gene TRBV5-1 combines with J gene TRBJ2-7, with TRBD1 matching over 7 bases. Germline CDR1 reads SGHRS; CDR2 reads YFSETQ. With 0 bases clipped from V and 4 bases from J, the junction kept 10 bases outside the gene matches. This CDR3 is 16 amino acids long.

Written as DNA, the CDR3 is TGTGCCAGCAGCTTGGTACAGGCGTCTCGCGAGCAGTACTTC. Its translation: CASSLVQASREQYF. The J gene is TRBJ2-7, the V gene TRBV5-6; tentative D call: TRBD1 (5 bases). Trimming pared 0 bases from V and 6 bases from J, leaving 13 bases between. Germline V gives CDR1 SGHDT, CDR2 YYEEEE. The CDR3 has 14 residues. Full variable domain (rest looked up from reference TRBV5-6 and TRBJ2-7): DAGVTQSPTHLIKTRGQQVTLRCSPKSGHDTVSWYQQALGQGPQFIFQYYEEEERQRGNFPDRFSGHQFPNYSSELNVNALLLGDSALYLCASSLVQASREQYFGPGTRLTVT.

This chain links TRBV7-8 with TRBJ2-1; 11 bases agree with TRBD2. The CDR3 contains 18 residues. CDR1 and CDR2 from the germline V gene are SGHVS and FQNEAQ. Losses at the gene ends were 5 bases for V and 5 bases for J; bases not matched to a gene: 14. The CDR3 DNA is TGTGCCAGCAGCCCTGGATTAGCGGGGGGGCGGTTTGACAATGAGCAGTTCTTC. It is translated as CASSPGLAGGRFDNEQFF.

CDR3 sequence (DNA): TGTGCCAGCAGTTACTCCCTTAGTAGCAATCAGCCCCAGCATTTT. Its protein is CASSYSLSSNQPQHF. This chain links TRBV6-5 with TRBJ1-5; unclear D gene. Trimming shortened V by 0 bases and J by 0 bases, and 6 bases separated the two germline ends. The germline V gene encodes CDR1 MNHEY and CDR2 SVGAGI. This CDR3 is 15 amino acids long.

This chain uses TRBV18 with TRBJ1-5, with D tentatively TRBD1 (6 bases). Trimming took off 2 bases at V and 2 bases at J, with 16 bases between the two ends. The CDR3 has 17 amino acids. CDR1 and CDR2 from the germline V gene are KGHSH and LQKENI. The CDR3 DNA follows: TGTGCCAGCTCACCATCTCCTTACAGGGAAGGCAATCAGCCCCAGCATTTT. Translated: CASSPSPYREGNQPQHF.